This T cell receptor beta chain was recovered during a study of CD8 T cells in Susac syndrome. Overall study context: The Susac syndrome patients were therapy-naive, on corticosteroids, or on intravenous immunoglobulin alone at blood draw.

V dropped 6 bases and J dropped 0 bases, with 18 bases sitting between them. Germline-derived CDR1 and CDR2 are MNHNS and SASEGT. This CDR3 region has 17 residues. After extraction with the RNeasy kit, roughly 0.45 to 1 ug of the RNA was reverse transcribed using random hexamers. Amplification of TCR beta CDR3 used immunoSEQ multiplex PCR across 54 Vbeta and 13 Jbeta. TCRdb re-called the immunoSEQ multiplex PCR reads through MiXCR, storing one row per CDR3 protein. The sample has tens of thousands of distinct CDR3 sequences; around 93% are singletons. V usage is TRBV6-1 and J usage is TRBJ2-1; maybe TRBD1 (7 bases). Sequencing was done on a sample of CD4+ T cells from PBMCs. The origin of this receptor is a human donor with Susac syndrome. The CDR3 loop is CASRPEGGQISYNEQFF. The DNA for the CDR3 is TGTGCCAGCAGACCCGAGGGGGGACAGATCTCCTACAATGAGCAGTTCTTC.